These 20 T cell receptor beta chains came from one sample sequenced in a study of CD8 T cells in Susac syndrome. RNA in amounts of 0.5 to 1 ug was reverse transcribed with random hexamers. TCRdb reprocessed the immunoSEQ multiplex PCR reads via MiXCR and lists one record per CDR3 protein. Seen here are roughly 150,000 distinct CDR3 sequences, roughly 94% observed once, and the top ten hold about 0.21%. Material: CD8+ T cells from PBMCs. These receptors all stem from a human donor with multiple sclerosis.

The rearrangement links TRBV7-9 to TRBJ2-1, with D possibly being TRBD1 (6 bases). From germline, CDR1 is SEHNR and CDR2 FQNEAQ (reference sequence). The ends were cut back, 6 bases at V and 10 bases at J, with 13 bases in the middle. This CDR3 has 12 amino acids. The CDR3 bases are TGTGCCAGCAGTCCAACAGGGCTCGAGCAGTTCTTC. It codes for CASSPTGLEQFF. The full variable domain, completed using reference TRBV7-9 and TRBJ2-1, is DTGVSQNPRHKITKRGQNVTFRCDPISEHNRLYWYRQTLGQGPEFLTYFQNEAQLEKSRLLSDRFSAERPKGSFSTLEIQRTEQGDSAMYLCASSPTGLEQFFGPGTRLTVL.

The V call is TRBV4-3, the J call TRBJ2-7; 9 bases match TRBD1. With 1 base clipped from V and 4 bases from J, the junction kept 2 bases outside the gene matches. The germline CDR1 and CDR2 sequences are LGHNA and YSLEER. The CDR3 extends over 14 amino acids. CDR3 bases: TGCGCCAGCAGCCAAGGGACAGGGGTATACGAGCAGTACTTC. It encodes CASSQGTGVYEQYF.

The CDR3 loop reads CASSQGTDTQYF. CDR3 DNA sequence: TGTGCCAGCAGCCAAGGCACAGATACGCAGTATTTT. V usage is TRBV14 and J usage is TRBJ2-3; no clear D. This CDR3 spans 12 amino acids. Trimming removed 1 base from V and 1 base from J, with 0 bases in between. CDR1 and CDR2 (germline): SGHDN, FVKESK.

The rearrangement links TRBV2 to TRBJ2-1; D might be TRBD1 (6 bases). Trimming removed 8 bases from V and 9 bases from J, with 11 bases in between. The CDR3 is 11 residues long. CDR1 SNHLY and CDR2 FYNNEI come from the germline V gene. CDR3: CASPTRGEQFF. The CDR3 DNA follows: TGTGCCAGCCCCACCAGGGGTGAGCAGTTCTTC.

The CDR3: CASSPIRVGTEAFF. The CDR3 DNA reads TGTGCCAGCAGTCCCATCAGGGTGGGCACTGAAGCTTTCTTT. The chain combines TRBV27 with TRBJ1-1; the D gene is possibly TRBD1 (5 bases). CDR1 is MNHEY, CDR2 SMNVEV, per germline (reference sequence). This CDR3 comprises 14 residues. Trimming left V 5 bases short and J 4 bases short, with 14 bases between.

The chain carries TRBV29-1 and TRBJ1-2; 10 bases agree with TRBD1. The CDR3 has 13 amino acids. With V trimmed by 7 bases and J by 8 bases, 10 bases remained unmatched. The germline V gene has CDR1 SQVTM and CDR2 ANQGSEA. Here the CDR3 reads CSAATGGIGGYTF. The CDR3 DNA reads TGCAGCGCCGCGACAGGGGGCATTGGGGGCTACACCTTC. The full variable domain, in which reference TRBV29-1 and TRBJ1-2 provide the parts outside the CDR3, is SAVISQKPSRDICQRGTSLTIQCQVDSQVTMMFWYRQQPGQSLTLIATANQGSEATYESGFVIDKFPISRPNLTFSTLTVSNMSPEDSSIYLCSAATGGIGGYTFGSGTRLTVV.

This clonotype was seen only once. The chain recombines TRBV29-1 with TRBJ1-2, with D hard to call. V was pared by 5 bases and J by 0 bases, with 13 bases between. This CDR3 region has 14 residues. The germline V gene encodes CDR1 SQVTM and CDR2 ANQGSEA. This CDR3 reads CSVRVQDSNYGYTF. The CDR3, as DNA: TGCAGCGTTCGAGTTCAGGATTCTAACTATGGCTACACCTTC.

V usage is TRBV6-1 and J usage is TRBJ1-1; tentative D call: TRBD1 (6 bases). The V gene lost 4 bases and the J gene lost 0 bases, with 15 bases spanning the gap. CDR3 length: 16 amino acids. Per germline, CDR1 MNHNS and CDR2 SASEGT. CDR3 nucleotides: TGTGCCAGCAGTGCAATTTACAGGGAGATGAACACTGAAGCTTTCTTT. This encodes CASSAIYREMNTEAFF.

V and J are TRBV29-1 and TRBJ2-7, with TRBD2 as a possible D gene (5 bases). The germline CDR1 and CDR2 sequences are SQVTM and ANQGSEA. The CDR3 is made up of 14 amino acids. Trimming left V 5 bases short and J 2 bases short, with 16 bases between. CDR3 nucleotide sequence: TGCAGCGTTTATAGTGGGAGTAGCGCCTACGAGCAGTACTTC. As protein: CSVYSGSSAYEQYF.

The chain carries TRBV11-2 and TRBJ2-7; D is undetermined. CDR1 is SGHAT and CDR2 is FQNNGV in the germline V gene. Trimming shortened V by 5 bases and J by 7 bases, and 18 bases separated the two germline ends. This CDR3 spans 14 amino acids. The CDR3 DNA is TGTGCCAGCAGCCCCAGAAGACGGCCACTGGAGCAGTACTTC. Amino acids: CASSPRRRPLEQYF.

Of note for this clonotype: A read error may account for a junction end that differs from germline. J is TRBJ1-2 and V is TRBV9; perhaps TRBD1 as D (5 bases). CDR3 length: 14 amino acids. Germline V gene data show CDR1 as SGDLS and CDR2 as YYNGEE. The CDR3 sequence is CASSVASGNYGYTF. As DNA, the CDR3 is TGTGCCAGCAGCGTAGCCTCAGGGAACTACGGCTACACCTTC.

The chain combines TRBV12-3 or TRBV12-4 with TRBJ2-7, with D possibly being TRBD1 or TRBD2 (6 bases each). The length of the CDR3 is 14 residues. V gave up 7 bases and J gave up 3 bases, with 16 bases separating them. The CDR3 DNA reads TGTGCCAGCACTCATAGGACAGCGGGCTACGAGCAGTACTTC. This gives the protein CASTHRTAGYEQYF.

The rearrangement joins TRBV15 to TRBJ1-5; D may be TRBD1 (6 bases). The CDR3 has 15 residues. The germline CDR1 and CDR2 sequences are LNHNV and YYDKDF (reference sequence). The V end lost 7 bases, the J end lost 5 bases, and 18 bases lay between the germline ends. The CDR3 here is CATTAGREGDQPQHF. The CDR3 DNA follows: TGTGCCACCACCGCCGGGAGAGAGGGGGATCAGCCCCAGCATTTT.

The rearrangement links TRBV4-1 to TRBJ2-3; D remains ambiguous. The germline gives CDR1 MGHRA, CDR2 YSYEKL. The V end lost 0 bases, the J end lost 5 bases, and 3 bases lay between the germline ends. The CDR3 sequence is 12 residues long. The CDR3 reads CASSQEEDTQYF. As DNA, the CDR3 is TGCGCCAGCAGCCAAGAAGAAGATACGCAGTATTTT.

This sequence joins TRBV7-2 and TRBJ2-1; 7 nucleotides agree with TRBD2. Germline V gene data show CDR1 as SGHTA and CDR2 as FQGNSA. Trimming cost V 5 bases and J 7 bases; bases outside gene matches: 11. The CDR3 contains 15 residues. DNA of the CDR3: TGTGCCAGCAGCCCCGGACTAGGGGATGGGAATGAGCAGTTCTTC. Residues: CASSPGLGDGNEQFF.

The gene calls are TRBV10-3 and TRBJ1-1, with 7 nucleotides matching TRBD1. Trimming took 4 bases from V and 1 from J; bases not matched to a gene: 0. Germline V lookup: CDR1 ENHRY, CDR2 SYGVKD. The length of the CDR3 is 13 residues. The CDR3 here is CAISGDRNTEAFF. CDR3 nucleotides: TGTGCCATCAGTGGGGACAGGAACACTGAAGCTTTCTTT.

The V and J genes are TRBV30 and TRBJ2-3; weak D call: TRBD1 (6 bases). V was cut by 4 bases and J by 10 bases, with 15 bases left in between. This CDR3 region has 12 residues. Germline CDR1 and CDR2: GTSNPN and SVGIG (reference sequence). The CDR3: CAWNDGQLAQYF. CDR3 DNA sequence: TGTGCCTGGAATGATGGACAGTTGGCGCAGTATTTT.

The rearrangement uses TRBV9 and TRBJ2-2; 9 nucleotides line up with TRBD1. Germline loops: CDR1 SGDLS, CDR2 YYNGEE. The CDR3 is 15 residues long. J lost 6 bases, V lost 4 bases, and 7 bases had no gene match. The CDR3 loop reads CASSPRTGASGELFF. For the CDR3, the DNA is TGTGCCAGCAGCCCCCGGACAGGGGCCTCCGGGGAGCTGTTTTTT.

V and J are TRBV7-9 and TRBJ1-2; 7 bases map to TRBD1. The CDR3 contains 15 residues. After removal of 2 bases from V and 1 base from J, the junction contained 4 bases not matched to a gene. Germline V lookup: CDR1 SEHNR, CDR2 FQNEAQ (reference sequence). The CDR3 DNA reads as TGTGCCAGCAGCTTATACGGGGACAGTAACTATGGCTACACCTTC. Amino acids: CASSLYGDSNYGYTF. Supplemented by reference TRBV7-9 and TRBJ1-2, the full variable domain reads DTGVSQNPRHKITKRGQNVTFRCDPISEHNRLYWYRQTLGQGPEFLTYFQNEAQLEKSRLLSDRFSAERPKGSFSTLEIQRTEQGDSAMYLCASSLYGDSNYGYTFGSGTRLTVV.

This chain connects TRBV7-9 to TRBJ2-1, with TRBD2 matching over 10 bases. The V gene's germline CDR1 is SEHNR and CDR2 FQNEAQ (reference sequence). The junction had 4 bases not matched to a gene; V was cut back by 5 bases and J by 3 bases. The CDR3 sequence is 15 residues long. This chain's CDR3 is CASSHSGGDYNEQFF. The CDR3, as DNA: TGTGCCAGCAGCCACAGCGGGGGGGACTACAATGAGCAGTTCTTC.